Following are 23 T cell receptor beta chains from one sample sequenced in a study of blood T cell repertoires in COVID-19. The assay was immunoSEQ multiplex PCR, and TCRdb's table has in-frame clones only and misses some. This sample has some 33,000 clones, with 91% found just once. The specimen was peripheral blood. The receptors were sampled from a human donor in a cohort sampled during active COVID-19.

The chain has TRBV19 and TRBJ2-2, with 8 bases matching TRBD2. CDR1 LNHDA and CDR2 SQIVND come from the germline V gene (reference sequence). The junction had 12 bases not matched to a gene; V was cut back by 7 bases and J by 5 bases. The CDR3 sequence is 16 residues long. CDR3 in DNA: TGTGCCAGTACTACAACGGGAGGGCGGGGGACCGGGGAGCTGTTTTTT. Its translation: CASTTTGGRGTGELFF.

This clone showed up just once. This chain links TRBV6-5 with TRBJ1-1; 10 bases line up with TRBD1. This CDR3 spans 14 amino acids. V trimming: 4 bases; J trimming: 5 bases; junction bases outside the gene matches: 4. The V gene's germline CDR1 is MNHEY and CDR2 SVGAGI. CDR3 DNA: TGTGCCAGCAGTTGGGGACAGGGGTCGACTGAAGCTTTCTTT. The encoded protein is CASSWGQGSTEAFF.

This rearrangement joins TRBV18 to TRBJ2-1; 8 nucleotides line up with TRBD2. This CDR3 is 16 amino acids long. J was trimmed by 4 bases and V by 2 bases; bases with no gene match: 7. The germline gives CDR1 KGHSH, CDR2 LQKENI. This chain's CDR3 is CASSPVPGGQYNEQFF. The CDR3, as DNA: TGTGCCAGCTCACCAGTGCCGGGGGGGCAATACAATGAGCAGTTCTTC.

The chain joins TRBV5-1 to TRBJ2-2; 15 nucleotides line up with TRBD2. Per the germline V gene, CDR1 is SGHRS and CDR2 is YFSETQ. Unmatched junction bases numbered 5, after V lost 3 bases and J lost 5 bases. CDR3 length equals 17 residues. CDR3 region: CASSSSGTSGRTGELFF. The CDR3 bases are TGCGCCAGCAGCTCATCCGGGACTAGCGGGAGGACCGGGGAGCTGTTTTTT.

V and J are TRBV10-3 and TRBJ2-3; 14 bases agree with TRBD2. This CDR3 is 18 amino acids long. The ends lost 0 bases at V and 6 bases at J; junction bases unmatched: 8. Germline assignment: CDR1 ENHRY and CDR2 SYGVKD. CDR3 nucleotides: TGTGCCATCAGTGAGTCCCCCGGGACTAGCGGGAGCGGCGATACGCAGTATTTT. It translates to CAISESPGTSGSGDTQYF.

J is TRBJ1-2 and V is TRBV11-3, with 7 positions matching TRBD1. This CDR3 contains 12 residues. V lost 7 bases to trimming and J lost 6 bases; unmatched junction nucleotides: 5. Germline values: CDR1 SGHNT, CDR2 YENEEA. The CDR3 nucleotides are TGTGCCAGCACGTCAGGGGGACATGGCTACACCTTC. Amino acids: CASTSGGHGYTF.

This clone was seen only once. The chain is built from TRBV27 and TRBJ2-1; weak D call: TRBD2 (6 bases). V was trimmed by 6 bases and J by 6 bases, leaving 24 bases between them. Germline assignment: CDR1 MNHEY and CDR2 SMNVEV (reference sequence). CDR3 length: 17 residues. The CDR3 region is CASSFILGGGWFNEQFF. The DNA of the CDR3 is TGTGCCAGCAGCTTCATACTCGGGGGAGGATGGTTCAATGAGCAGTTCTTC.

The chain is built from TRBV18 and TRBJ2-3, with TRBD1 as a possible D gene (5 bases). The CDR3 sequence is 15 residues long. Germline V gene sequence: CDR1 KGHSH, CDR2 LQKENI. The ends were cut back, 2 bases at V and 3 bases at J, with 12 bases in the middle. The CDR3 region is CASSPGWGGTDTQYF. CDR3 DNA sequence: TGTGCCAGCTCACCAGGATGGGGCGGTACAGATACGCAGTATTTT.

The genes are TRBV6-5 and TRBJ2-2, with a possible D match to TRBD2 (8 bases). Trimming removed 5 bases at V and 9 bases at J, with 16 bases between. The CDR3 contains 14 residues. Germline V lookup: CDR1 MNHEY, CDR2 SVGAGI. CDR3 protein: CASSTGGGNRELFF. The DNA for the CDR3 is TGTGCCAGCAGTACGGGAGGGGGCAACAGGGAGCTGTTTTTT.

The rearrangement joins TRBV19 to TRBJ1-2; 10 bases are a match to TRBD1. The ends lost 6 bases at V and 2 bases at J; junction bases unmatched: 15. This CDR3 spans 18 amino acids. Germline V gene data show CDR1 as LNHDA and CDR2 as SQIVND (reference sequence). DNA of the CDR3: TGTGCCAGTAGGTCCAATATGGAGGGACAGGGGTACAACTATGGCTACACCTTC. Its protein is CASRSNMEGQGYNYGYTF.

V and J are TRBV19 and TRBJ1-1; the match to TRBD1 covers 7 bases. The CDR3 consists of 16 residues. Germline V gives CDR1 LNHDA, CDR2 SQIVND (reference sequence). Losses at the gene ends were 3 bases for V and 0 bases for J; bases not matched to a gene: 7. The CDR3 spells CASSIGDSGLNTEAFF. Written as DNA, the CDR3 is TGTGCCAGTAGTATTGGGGACAGTGGTCTGAACACTGAAGCTTTCTTT.

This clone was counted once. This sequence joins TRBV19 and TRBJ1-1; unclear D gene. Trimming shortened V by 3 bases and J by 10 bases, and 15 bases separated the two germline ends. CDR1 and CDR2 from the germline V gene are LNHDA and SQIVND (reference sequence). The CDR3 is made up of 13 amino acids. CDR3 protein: CASSILSGEGAFF. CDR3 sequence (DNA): TGTGCCAGTAGTATTCTCTCGGGAGAGGGAGCTTTCTTT.

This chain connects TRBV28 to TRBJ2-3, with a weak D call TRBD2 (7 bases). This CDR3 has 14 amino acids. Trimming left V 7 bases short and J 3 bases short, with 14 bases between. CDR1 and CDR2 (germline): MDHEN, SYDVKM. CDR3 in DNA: TGTGCCAGCATGGGGGCGGGGGTAACAGATACGCAGTATTTT. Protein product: CASMGAGVTDTQYF.

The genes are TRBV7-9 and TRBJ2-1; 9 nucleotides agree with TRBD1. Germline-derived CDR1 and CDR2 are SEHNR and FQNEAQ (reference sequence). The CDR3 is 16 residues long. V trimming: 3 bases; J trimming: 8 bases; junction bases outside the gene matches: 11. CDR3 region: CASSFHWTGVYHEQFF. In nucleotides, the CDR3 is TGTGCCAGCAGCTTCCACTGGACAGGGGTTTATCATGAGCAGTTCTTC.

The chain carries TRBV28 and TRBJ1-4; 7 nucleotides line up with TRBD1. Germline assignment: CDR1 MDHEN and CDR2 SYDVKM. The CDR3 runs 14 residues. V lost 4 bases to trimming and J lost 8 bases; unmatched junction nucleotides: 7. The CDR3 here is CASSSGTVGEKLFF. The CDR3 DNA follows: TGTGCCAGCAGTTCCGGGACAGTAGGAGAAAAACTGTTTTTT.

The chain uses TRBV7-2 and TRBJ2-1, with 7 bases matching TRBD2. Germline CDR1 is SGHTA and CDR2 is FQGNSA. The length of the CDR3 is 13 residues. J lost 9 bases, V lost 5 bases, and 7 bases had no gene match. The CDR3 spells CASSLGEGTEQFF. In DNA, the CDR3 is TGTGCCAGCAGCCTAGGGGAGGGGACTGAGCAGTTCTTC.

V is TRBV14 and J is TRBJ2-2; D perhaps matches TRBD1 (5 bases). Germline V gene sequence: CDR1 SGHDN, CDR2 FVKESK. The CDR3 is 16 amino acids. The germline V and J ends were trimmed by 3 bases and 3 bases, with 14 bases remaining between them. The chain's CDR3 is CASSQLQGSDTGELFF. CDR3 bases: TGTGCCAGCAGCCAGCTCCAGGGTTCGGACACCGGGGAGCTGTTTTTT.

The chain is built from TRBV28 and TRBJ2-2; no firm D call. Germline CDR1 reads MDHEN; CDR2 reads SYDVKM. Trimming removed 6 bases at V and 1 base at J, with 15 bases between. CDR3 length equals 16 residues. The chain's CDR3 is CASSFLRQRNTGELFF. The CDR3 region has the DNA TGTGCCAGCAGCTTCCTGCGCCAACGGAACACCGGGGAGCTGTTTTTT.

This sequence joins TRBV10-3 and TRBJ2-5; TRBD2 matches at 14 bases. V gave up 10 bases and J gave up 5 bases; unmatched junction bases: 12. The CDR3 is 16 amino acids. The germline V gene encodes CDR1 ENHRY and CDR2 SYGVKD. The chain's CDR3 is CATLSGTSGRGETQYF. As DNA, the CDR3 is TGTGCCACGCTTTCTGGGACTAGCGGGAGAGGGGAGACCCAGTACTTC.

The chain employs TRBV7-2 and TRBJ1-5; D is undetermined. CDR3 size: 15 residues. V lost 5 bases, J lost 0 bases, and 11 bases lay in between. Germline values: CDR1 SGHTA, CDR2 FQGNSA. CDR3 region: CASSPDIFSNQPQHF. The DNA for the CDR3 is TGTGCCAGCAGCCCCGACATTTTTAGCAATCAGCCCCAGCATTTT. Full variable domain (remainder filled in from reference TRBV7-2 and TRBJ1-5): GAGVSQSPSNKVTEKGKDVELRCDPISGHTALYWYRQSLGQGLEFLIYFQGNSAPDKSGLPSDRFSAERTGGSVSTLTIQRTQQEDSAVYLCASSPDIFSNQPQHFGDGTRLSIL.

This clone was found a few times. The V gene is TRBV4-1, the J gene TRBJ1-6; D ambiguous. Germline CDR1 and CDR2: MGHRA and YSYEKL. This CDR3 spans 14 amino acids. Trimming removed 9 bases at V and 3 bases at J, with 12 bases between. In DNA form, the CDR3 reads TGCGCCAGTCATTCCGGGAACTATAATTCACCCCTCCACTTT. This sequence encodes CASHSGNYNSPLHF.

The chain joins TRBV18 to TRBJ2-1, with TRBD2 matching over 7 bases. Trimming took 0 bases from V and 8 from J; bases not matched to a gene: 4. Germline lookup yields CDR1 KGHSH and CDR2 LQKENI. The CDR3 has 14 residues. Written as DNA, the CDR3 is TGTGCCAGCTCACCACCGTGGGGGGGGTATGAGCAGTTCTTC. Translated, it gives CASSPPWGGYEQFF.

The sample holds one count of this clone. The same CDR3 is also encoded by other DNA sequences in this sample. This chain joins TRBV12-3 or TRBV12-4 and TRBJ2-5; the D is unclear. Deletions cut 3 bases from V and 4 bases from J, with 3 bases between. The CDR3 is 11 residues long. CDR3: CASSFGETQYF. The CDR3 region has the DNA TGTGCCAGCAGTTTCGGAGAGACCCAGTACTTC.